A selection of T cell receptor beta chains follows, all from one sample in a study of cytomegalovirus exposure and HLA in healthy donors. Using immunoSEQ multiplex PCR, the repertoire was profiled, and TCRdb retains in-frame clones only, with some absent. The table has 75,000 to 90,000 clones, around three fifths seen once; the top ten hold approximately 15%. Sequences were obtained from PBMCs. The receptors here all came from a woman between 40 and 50 years old in good health and CMV-seropositive. Each CDR3 is given with its conserved first and last residue. A D gene is named only where the DNA matches it firmly. Clone size is given for some rows only: seen once, a few or many times, or a class if the clone is expanded.

V gene: TRBV5-1
D gene: TRBD1
clone size: once
J gene: TRBJ1-1
CDR3 DNA: TGCGCCAGCAGCTTGGACCCGGGACAGGAAGCTTTCTTT
CDR3 protein: CASSLDPGQEAFF

V gene: TRBV7-2
D gene: .
clone size: .
J gene: TRBJ1-3
CDR3 DNA: TGTGCCAGCAGCACCTGGAGCGGTGCCTCTGGAAACACCATATATTTT
CDR3 protein: CASSTWSGASGNTIYF

V gene: TRBV15
D gene: TRBD1
clone size: few
J gene: TRBJ1-2
CDR3 DNA: TGTGCCACCAGTCGGGGACAGGGAAAAGGCTATGGCTACACCTTC
CDR3 protein: CATSRGQGKGYGYTF

V gene: TRBV7-2
D gene: .
clone size: .
J gene: TRBJ2-7
CDR3 DNA: TGTGCCAGCAGCTTACTGGGGGCCCTCAGCTCCTACGAGCAGTACTTC
CDR3 protein: CASSLLGALSSYEQYF

V gene: TRBV5-4
D gene: .
clone size: .
J gene: TRBJ2-7
CDR3 DNA: TGTGCCAGCAGCCCCGGGGTAGCGGCGTCCGAGCAGTACTTC
CDR3 protein: CASSPGVAASEQYF

V gene: TRBV5-1
D gene: TRBD1
clone size: .
J gene: TRBJ1-3
CDR3 DNA: TGCGCCAGCAGCTCGGGACAGTCTGGAAACACCATATATTTT
CDR3 protein: CASSSGQSGNTIYF

V gene: TRBV5-1
D gene: .
clone size: .
J gene: TRBJ1-1
CDR3 DNA: TGCGCCAGCAGCTTGATTGCGGTGAGCACTGAAGCTTTCTTT
CDR3 protein: CASSLIAVSTEAFF

V gene: TRBV4-1
D gene: .
clone size: many
J gene: TRBJ2-7
CDR3 DNA: TGCGCCAGCAGCCAAGGACGAACAGGCGGCCCTGGGTCTAGGGAGCAGTACTTC
CDR3 protein: CASSQGRTGGPGSREQYF

V gene: TRBV5-6
D gene: .
clone size: .
J gene: TRBJ2-3
CDR3 DNA: TGTGCCAGCAGCCACCGGTGGAGCACAGATACGCAGTATTTT
CDR3 protein: CASSHRWSTDTQYF

V gene: TRBV7-6
D gene: .
clone size: few
J gene: TRBJ1-1
CDR3 DNA: TGTGCCAGCAGCTCAGGACAGAACACTGAAGCTTTCTTT
CDR3 protein: CASSSGQNTEAFF

V gene: TRBV5-6
D gene: .
clone size: .
J gene: TRBJ2-2
CDR3 DNA: TGTGCCAGCAGCTTCGGGTACACGGCCCAAAACACCGGGGAGCTGTTTTTT
CDR3 protein: CASSFGYTAQNTGELFF

V gene: TRBV7-8
D gene: .
clone size: .
J gene: TRBJ1-2
CDR3 DNA: TGTGCCAGCAGCCCAGACAGCTTCAACTATGGCTACACCTTC
CDR3 protein: CASSPDSFNYGYTF